The 27 T cell receptor beta chains listed next were all sequenced from one sample in a study of T cell repertoires in cytomegalovirus infection. TCRdb analysed the reads with MiXCR anew, one entry per CDR3 protein. The sample yields nearly 550,000 distinct CDR3 sequences, 15% to 20% seen once. The sequenced material came from CD8+ T cells from PBMCs. These receptors were taken from a human donor in good health (CMV status not recorded). Some clones in this sample may be carry-over from other donors' samples.

This clonotype has just a few counts. This sequence joins TRBV5-6 and TRBJ1-2, with TRBD1 matching over 8 bases. CDR3 length equals 14 residues. Germline CDR1 SGHDT, CDR2 YYEEEE. Germline trimming cut 4 bases from V and 4 bases from J; bases unmatched to any gene: 6. As DNA, the CDR3 is TGTGCCAGCAGCCAGGGGGCTGGAGGCTATGGCTACACCTTC. Its protein is CASSQGAGGYGYTF.

Regarding this clonotype: With a much larger clone just one base away, this may be a read error. The CDR3 spells CANTVGSSYNEQFF. The CDR3, as DNA: TGTGCCAACACCGTGGGGAGCTCCTACAATGAGCAGTTCTTC. The chain couples TRBV6-2 or TRBV6-3 to TRBJ2-1, with TRBD2 as a possible D gene (5 bases). The CDR3 runs 14 residues. The V gene lost 10 bases and the J gene lost 0 bases, with 13 bases spanning the gap. The germline V gene encodes CDR1 MNHEY and CDR2 SVGEGT.

The V and J genes are TRBV2 and TRBJ1-6, with TRBD1 matching 7 bases. From germline, CDR1 is SNHLY and CDR2 FYNNEI. J gave up 0 bases and V 6 bases, and 5 bases lay outside the gene matches. The CDR3 sequence is 16 residues long. CDR3 in DNA: TGTGCCAGCAGAGGGACAGCCAGCTCCTATAATTCACCCCTCCACTTT. Encoded protein: CASRGTASSYNSPLHF.

This clonotype was seen ten or more times. The chain recombines TRBV7-8 with TRBJ1-1, with D unclear. V was trimmed by 4 bases and J by 3 bases, leaving 12 bases between them. Per germline, CDR1 SGHVS and CDR2 FQNEAQ. The CDR3 contains 14 residues. This CDR3 is CASSSVSRYTEAFF. The CDR3 nucleotides read TGTGCCAGCAGCTCAGTGTCCCGTTACACTGAAGCTTTCTTT.

This clonotype showed up many times. The chain combines TRBV11-1 with TRBJ2-2, with 10 bases identical to TRBD2. V lost 5 bases, J lost 5 bases, and 11 bases stayed unmatched. The CDR3 has 17 residues. Germline V gene data show CDR1 as SGHAT and CDR2 as FQDESV (reference sequence). CDR3 DNA: TGTGCCAGCAGCCCTGTGGGGGTAGCGGGAGGTACCGGGGAGCTGTTTTTT. This translates into CASSPVGVAGGTGELFF. Full variable domain (remainder filled in from reference TRBV11-1 and TRBJ2-2): EAEVAQSPRYKITEKSQAVAFWCDPISGHATLYWYRQILGQGPELLVQFQDESVVDDSQLPKDRFSAERLKGVDSTLKIQPAELGDSAMYLCASSPVGVAGGTGELFFGEGSRLTVL.

This clonotype has ten or more counts. The chain employs TRBV12-3 or TRBV12-4 and TRBJ1-5; D not certain. The CDR3 is 16 amino acids. Deletions cut 1 base from V and 0 bases from J, with 10 bases between. The CDR3 loop reads CASSLGGWGSNQPQHF. The CDR3 DNA reads TGTGCCAGCAGTTTAGGAGGCTGGGGTAGCAATCAGCCCCAGCATTTT.

The V and J genes are TRBV15 and TRBJ2-3; perhaps TRBD2 as D (7 bases). Trimming removed 4 bases at V and 1 base at J, with 15 bases between. Germline V gene lookup returns CDR1 LNHNV and CDR2 YYDKDF (reference sequence). The CDR3 has 16 amino acids. The CDR3 DNA reads as TGTGCCACCAGCATTAGGGGGGGCTACCGCACAGATACGCAGTATTTT. Encoded protein: CATSIRGGYRTDTQYF.

This clonotype has a handful of counts. The rearrangement links TRBV20-1 to TRBJ1-2, with TRBD1 identical over 7 bases. Looked up from germline, CDR1 is DFQATT and CDR2 is SNEGSKA (reference sequence). CDR3 size: 12 residues. J gave up 8 bases and V 6 bases, and 9 bases lay outside the gene matches. The CDR3 DNA follows: TGCAGTGCCGCCGGGACAGAGCTCGGCTACACCTTC. Translating it yields CSAAGTELGYTF.

The V gene is TRBV24-1, the J gene TRBJ2-1, with TRBD2 matching 8 bases. This CDR3 is built from 14 residues. The germline CDR1 and CDR2 sequences are KGHDR and SFDVKD. With 5 bases clipped from V and 5 bases from J, the junction kept 4 bases outside the gene matches. The CDR3 nucleotides are TGTGCCACCAGTGCCCGGGGGGGGGACAATGAGCAGTTCTTC. Translating it yields CATSARGGDNEQFF.

This clonotype came up many times. The V and J genes are TRBV6-5 and TRBJ2-3; either TRBD1 or TRBD2 may supply D (5 bases each). Germline assignment: CDR1 MNHEY and CDR2 SVGAGI. V was pared by 2 bases and J by 2 bases, with 14 bases between. There are 16 residues in the CDR3. For the CDR3, the DNA is TGTGCCAGCAGTTACCCCGGACACGGGGACACAGATACGCAGTATTTT. It codes for CASSYPGHGDTDTQYF.

This clonotype was seen repeatedly, ten times or more. The rearrangement joins TRBV6-5 to TRBJ2-6; no definite D call. The V end lost 0 bases, the J end lost 0 bases, and 6 bases lay between the germline ends. The CDR3 length is 16 residues. Germline assignment: CDR1 MNHEY and CDR2 SVGAGI. The CDR3 nucleotides read TGTGCCAGCAGTTACTCGGTGGGCTCTGGGGCCAACGTCCTGACTTTC. Translated: CASSYSVGSGANVLTF.

This clonotype was found many times. The chain joins TRBV27 to TRBJ1-2, with TRBD1 matching over 12 bases. V lost 4 bases, J lost 3 bases, and 3 bases stayed unmatched. Germline CDR1 reads MNHEY; CDR2 reads SMNVEV (reference sequence). The CDR3 covers 15 residues. The CDR3 DNA reads TGTGCCAGCAGTTCGGGACAGGGGGCTTACTATGGCTACACCTTC. Its protein product is CASSSGQGAYYGYTF.

This clonotype was observed many times. This chain joins TRBV4-1 and TRBJ2-7, with 10 bases aligning to TRBD2. CDR3 length: 17 residues. Trimming at V came to 4 bases and at J to 0 bases, leaving 9 bases not matched to a gene. From germline, CDR1 is MGHRA and CDR2 YSYEKL. This chain's CDR3 is CASSRRPSGRLSYEQYF. The DNA for the CDR3 is TGCGCCAGCAGCCGGAGACCTAGCGGGAGACTCTCCTACGAGCAGTACTTC.

This clonotype was seen a few times. The V call is TRBV7-9, the J call TRBJ2-5; perhaps TRBD2 as D (6 bases). With 5 bases removed from V and 4 bases from J, the gap between germline ends came to 17 bases. Germline assignment: CDR1 SEHNR and CDR2 FQNEAQ (reference sequence). The CDR3 is 15 amino acids. The CDR3 DNA sequence: TGTGCCAGCAGCCTACCCGGGGCCGGGGGAGAGACCCAGTACTTC. Protein: CASSLPGAGGETQYF.

The rearrangement uses TRBV6-9 and TRBJ1-6; D not certain. V dropped 7 bases and J dropped 0 bases, with 10 bases sitting between them. Germline CDR1 is MNHGY and CDR2 is SVAAGI. This CDR3 is 15 amino acids long. Written as DNA, the CDR3 is TGTGCCAGCACCCGCGGGAGCTCCTATAATTCACCCCTCCACTTT. As protein: CASTRGSSYNSPLHF.

This clonotype turned up a few times. The rearrangement links TRBV14 to TRBJ2-3; 10 nucleotides match TRBD2. Germline CDR1 is SGHDN and CDR2 is FVKESK. J was trimmed by 7 bases and V by 4 bases; bases with no gene match: 5. CDR3 size: 14 residues. The CDR3 region is CASSPSGSPYTQYF. CDR3 nucleotide sequence: TGTGCCAGCAGCCCTAGCGGGAGTCCGTATACGCAGTATTTT.

The chain joins TRBV29-1 to TRBJ2-7; a weak D match, TRBD2 (6 bases). Germline assignment: CDR1 SQVTM and CDR2 ANQGSEA. Trimming pared 3 bases from V and 1 base from J, leaving 10 bases between. The CDR3 runs 13 residues. CDR3 in amino acids: CSVDVGGSYEQYF. CDR3 bases: TGCAGCGTTGATGTGGGGGGATCCTACGAGCAGTACTTC.

This clonotype has a count of ten or more. The chain combines TRBV6-5 with TRBJ1-1, with a weak D call TRBD1 (5 bases). The CDR3 is 14 residues long. Between the trimmed V and J ends, which lost 0 bases and 6 bases, there was a span of 11 bases. Germline V gene sequence: CDR1 MNHEY, CDR2 SVGAGI. The CDR3 coding sequence is TGTGCCAGCAGTTACTCCGAGGGGAGGCCTGAAGCTTTCTTT. Translating gives CASSYSEGRPEAFF.

This clonotype was counted between two and nine times. The chain is built from TRBV27 and TRBJ1-2; TRBD1 aligns across 11 bases. J was trimmed by 8 bases and V by 4 bases; bases with no gene match: 6. Germline V lookup: CDR1 MNHEY, CDR2 SMNVEV (reference sequence). The CDR3 is 14 residues long. CDR3 sequence (DNA): TGTGCCAGCAGTTCCGGACAGGGGGCTAAAGGCTACACCTTC. Residues: CASSSGQGAKGYTF.

Concerning this clonotype: The junction shows a germline mismatch at one end, possibly a read error. The gene calls are TRBV6-8 and TRBJ1-4; D not certain. This CDR3 region has 12 residues. Germline-derived CDR1 and CDR2 are MNHGY and SAAAGT. The CDR3, as DNA: TGTACCAGCAGCCCGAATAATGAAAAACTGTTTTTT. This gives the protein CTSSPNNEKLFF.

This clonotype was counted many times. The chain joins TRBV7-8 to TRBJ2-1; D unclear. Trimming left V 5 bases short and J 5 bases short, with 13 bases between. Germline lookup yields CDR1 SGHVS and CDR2 FQNEAQ. CDR3 size: 14 residues. CDR3 sequence reads: CASSLSGGHNEQFF. CDR3 DNA sequence: TGTGCCAGCAGCCTTAGTGGTGGCCACAATGAGCAGTTCTTC.

There are many counts of this clonotype. The rearrangement joins TRBV12-3 or TRBV12-4 to TRBJ1-4; 9 nucleotides align to TRBD1. This CDR3 contains 15 residues. V shed 5 bases and J 7 bases; nucleotides not matched to a gene: 8. The CDR3 sequence is CASSGPGQGGEKLFF. The DNA for the CDR3 is TGTGCCAGCAGTGGACCGGGACAGGGTGGTGAAAAACTGTTTTTT.

On this clonotype itself: Given a much more abundant clone one base away, this may be a read error. The chain employs TRBV5-4 and TRBJ1-1; D is unresolved. The CDR3 is 16 amino acids. Germline V gives CDR1 SGHNT, CDR2 YYREEE (reference sequence). CDR3 in amino acids: CASSLDGEPPLTVAFF. The CDR3 nucleotides are TGTGCCAGCAGCTTGGACGGGGAGCCCCCCCTCACTGTAGCTTTCTTT.

As DNA, the CDR3 is TGTGCCAGCAGCTCGAGAGGGACAGGAAGCGAAAAACTGTTTTTT. It translates to CASSSRGTGSEKLFF. The rearrangement links TRBV9 to TRBJ1-4; 8 bases are a match to TRBD1. Germline lookup yields CDR1 SGDLS and CDR2 YYNGEE. CDR3 length: 15 residues. V was pared by 4 bases and J by 8 bases, with 10 bases of the junction left unmatched.

The V call is TRBV28, the J call TRBJ2-7; weak D call: TRBD2 (6 bases). The V end lost 2 bases, the J end lost 1 base, and 12 bases lay between the germline ends. The CDR3 has 15 amino acids. Germline V lookup: CDR1 MDHEN, CDR2 SYDVKM. The chain's CDR3 is CASSLRGAPSYEQYF. The CDR3 region has the DNA TGTGCCAGCAGTTTACGCGGGGCCCCTTCCTACGAGCAGTACTTC. The full variable domain, in which reference TRBV28 and TRBJ2-7 provide the parts outside the CDR3, is DVKVTQSSRYLVKRTGEKVFLECVQDMDHENMFWYRQDPGLGLRLIYFSYDVKMKEKGDIPEGYSVSREKKERFSLILESASTNQTSMYLCASSLRGAPSYEQYFGPGTRLTVT.

This clonotype was seen a single time. A much larger clone lies one base from this, so it may be a read error. This chain links TRBV19 with TRBJ1-5; D not certain. The germline V and J ends were trimmed by 1 base and 1 base, with 5 bases remaining between them. Germline loops: CDR1 LNHDA, CDR2 SQIVND (reference sequence). The CDR3 contains 14 residues. This CDR3 is CASSIGASNQPQHF. CDR3 bases: TGTGCCAGTAGTATAGGAGCAAGCAATCAGCCCCAGCATTTT.

This clonotype was observed at least ten times. This rearrangement joins TRBV4-2 to TRBJ2-1; D remains ambiguous. The germline V and J ends were trimmed by 11 bases and 6 bases, with 14 bases remaining between them. The CDR3 contains 12 residues. Germline loops: CDR1 LGHNA, CDR2 YNFKEQ. This CDR3 is CAALSPGNEQFF. The DNA for the CDR3 is TGTGCCGCGCTTTCGCCGGGCAATGAGCAGTTCTTC.